This passage covers 22 T cell receptor beta chains from one sample sequenced in a study of blood T cell repertoires in COVID-19. TCRdb's copy holds only in-frame clones and misses some; the assay was immunoSEQ multiplex PCR. The sample includes around 180,000 clones, around 76% of them seen just once. The material sequenced was PBMCs or T cells enriched from blood (not recorded which). The receptors derive from a woman aged 50 to 60 with acute COVID-19.

The J gene is TRBJ1-2, the V gene TRBV11-2, with a weak D call TRBD1 (5 bases). Trimming removed 4 bases from V and 5 bases from J, with 14 bases in between. The CDR3 consists of 14 residues. Germline CDR1 reads SGHAT; CDR2 reads FQNNGV. The CDR3 bases are TGTGCCAGCAGCTCCGTGCGGGAGGGGTATGGCTACACCTTC. Protein: CASSSVREGYGYTF.

This CDR3 reads CASSNTGRYGYTF. The CDR3 DNA reads TGTGCCAGCAGTAATACAGGGAGATATGGCTACACCTTC. This chain connects TRBV28 to TRBJ1-2, with D possibly being TRBD1 (6 bases). V was clipped by 5 bases and J by 5 bases, with 12 bases between them. Germline V lookup: CDR1 MDHEN, CDR2 SYDVKM. The CDR3 extends over 13 amino acids.

The chain recombines TRBV28 with TRBJ1-3; weak D call: TRBD1 (6 bases). V was shortened by 5 bases and J by 4 bases, with 18 bases between the two germline ends. Germline lookup yields CDR1 MDHEN and CDR2 SYDVKM. The CDR3 totals 16 residues. CDR3: CASSKGGGLIGNTIYF. The CDR3 bases are TGTGCCAGCAGTAAAGGGGGGGGTCTGATCGGAAACACCATATATTTT.

V gene TRBV5-6 combines with J gene TRBJ2-5; D gene ambiguous. Looked up from germline, CDR1 is SGHDT and CDR2 is YYEEEE. V was pared by 4 bases and J by 2 bases, with 12 bases between. This CDR3 is 14 amino acids long. The CDR3, as DNA: TGTGCCAGCAGCACCCTATCACTTCAAGAGACCCAGTACTTC. Its protein product is CASSTLSLQETQYF.

This clone was observed a handful of times. The J gene is TRBJ1-1, the V gene TRBV28; TRBD1 matches 7 bases. Germline CDR1 and CDR2: MDHEN and SYDVKM. This CDR3 has 14 amino acids. Trimming removed 6 bases from V and 7 bases from J; junction bases left unmatched: 11. CDR3 bases: TGTGCCAGCAGGCACCCGACAGGGCAGCTTGAAGCTTTCTTT. Its translation is CASRHPTGQLEAFF.

V and J are TRBV7-9 and TRBJ2-2, with 9 bases matching TRBD1. The CDR3 loop spans 14 amino acids. CDR1 is SEHNR and CDR2 is FQNEAQ in the germline V gene (reference sequence). With 7 bases clipped from V and 4 bases from J, the junction kept 4 bases outside the gene matches. Here the CDR3 reads CASIRDRVTGELFF. CDR3 DNA: TGTGCCAGCATCCGGGACAGGGTCACCGGGGAGCTGTTTTTT. Together with reference TRBV7-9 and TRBJ2-2, the CDR3 gives the full variable domain: DTGVSQNPRHKITKRGQNVTFRCDPISEHNRLYWYRQTLGQGPEFLTYFQNEAQLEKSRLLSDRFSAERPKGSFSTLEIQRTEQGDSAMYLCASIRDRVTGELFFGEGSRLTVL.

The J gene is TRBJ2-5, the V gene TRBV5-1; 9 bases are a match to TRBD2. The CDR3 consists of 20 residues. V lost 0 bases to trimming and J lost 2 bases; unmatched junction nucleotides: 17. Germline V gene lookup returns CDR1 SGHRS and CDR2 YFSETQ. The CDR3 DNA sequence: TGCGCCAGCAGCTTGGCCCTGATTAGCGGGGGCGATTTGCGGCAAGAGACCCAGTACTTC. It encodes CASSLALISGGDLRQETQYF.

This clone was found once. This chain joins TRBV5-5 and TRBJ1-4; 9 bases agree with TRBD1. The CDR3 loop spans 18 amino acids. CDR1 is SGHKS, CDR2 YYEKEE, per germline (reference sequence). With 4 bases clipped from V and 1 base from J, the junction kept 11 bases outside the gene matches. The CDR3 bases are TGTGCCAGCAGCATCCGGGACAGGGTGGAAGGAACTAATGAAAAACTGTTTTTT. This gives the protein CASSIRDRVEGTNEKLFF.

This chain links TRBV7-2 with TRBJ2-5, with TRBD2 matching 10 bases. Unmatched junction bases numbered 10, after V lost 7 bases and J lost 2 bases. The CDR3 extends over 16 amino acids. Germline loops: CDR1 SGHTA, CDR2 FQGNSA. The CDR3 spells CASTLLSGGVQETQYF. The CDR3 DNA reads as TGTGCCAGCACCTTGCTAAGCGGGGGGGTTCAAGAGACCCAGTACTTC.

The chain recombines TRBV6-5 with TRBJ1-5; tentative D call: TRBD1 (6 bases). The CDR3 sequence is 15 residues long. Germline V gives CDR1 MNHEY, CDR2 SVGAGI. V was cut by 2 bases and J by 6 bases, with 14 bases left in between. CDR3 sequence (DNA): TGTGCCAGCAGTTACGGGGGCGCGGAATTTCAGCCCCAGCATTTT. Protein product: CASSYGGAEFQPQHF.

CDR3 residues: CASSLLAGGLYEQYV. The CDR3 DNA reads TGTGCCAGCAGCTTACTAGCGGGGGGACTTTACGAGCAGTACGTC. The chain joins TRBV7-2 to TRBJ2-7; TRBD2 agrees at 11 bases. V lost 2 bases, J lost 4 bases, and 4 bases stayed unmatched. Germline lookup yields CDR1 SGHTA and CDR2 FQGNSA. This CDR3 region has 15 residues.

This chain connects TRBV19 to TRBJ1-2; a possible D gene is TRBD1 (5 bases). Germline loops: CDR1 LNHDA, CDR2 SQIVND (reference sequence). The CDR3 consists of 15 residues. V was cut by 1 base and J by 4 bases, with 13 bases left in between. CDR3 bases: TGTGCCAGTAGTATAGCGGCCGGGACTGGCTATGGCTACACCTTC. Translated: CASSIAAGTGYGYTF.

This clone was picked up a small number of times. This sequence joins TRBV7-8 and TRBJ1-6, with TRBD1 matching 9 bases. This CDR3 is 16 amino acids long. After removal of 5 bases from V and 5 bases from J, the junction contained 7 bases not matched to a gene. CDR1 and CDR2 (germline): SGHVS, FQNEAQ. The CDR3 DNA reads as TGTGCCAGCAGCCTCCGGGACAGGGCGAATAATTCACCCCTCCACTTT. Encoded protein: CASSLRDRANNSPLHF.

The rearrangement joins TRBV5-6 to TRBJ1-5, with unresolved D. The CDR3 spans 15 residues. V dropped 3 bases and J dropped 0 bases, with 10 bases sitting between them. The V gene's germline CDR1 is SGHDT and CDR2 YYEEEE. CDR3 residues: CASSSEGFSNQPQHF. The CDR3 coding sequence is TGTGCCAGCAGCTCGGAGGGATTTAGCAATCAGCCCCAGCATTTT.

This clone was seen just once. The chain couples TRBV6-5 to TRBJ1-5; 9 bases fit TRBD1. The germline V gene has CDR1 MNHEY and CDR2 SVGAGI. There are 14 residues in the CDR3. J was trimmed by 4 bases and V by 4 bases; bases with no gene match: 2. CDR3 amino acids: CASSSTGGNQPQHF. CDR3 bases: TGTGCCAGCAGTTCGACAGGGGGAAATCAGCCCCAGCATTTT.

V is TRBV20-1 and J is TRBJ2-1; 7 positions agree with TRBD2. CDR1 is DFQATT, CDR2 SNEGSKA, per germline (reference sequence). Losses at the gene ends were 6 bases for V and 10 bases for J; bases not matched to a gene: 3. The CDR3 has 10 residues. The CDR3 region is CSAERGEQFF. DNA of the CDR3: TGCAGTGCGGAGCGGGGAGAGCAGTTCTTC.

The chain recombines TRBV6-5 with TRBJ2-3; TRBD1 matches at 7 bases. This CDR3 contains 15 residues. Germline CDR1 is MNHEY and CDR2 is SVGAGI. With V trimmed by 5 bases and J by 0 bases, 5 bases remained unmatched. CDR3: CASSTTGLSTDTQYF. The CDR3 DNA reads as TGTGCCAGCAGTACGACAGGGTTAAGCACAGATACGCAGTATTTT.

The J gene is TRBJ1-2, the V gene TRBV5-6; 7 positions agree with TRBD1. The germline gives CDR1 SGHDT, CDR2 YYEEEE. The length of the CDR3 is 16 residues. V was clipped by 4 bases and J by 3 bases; unmatched bases: 12. This CDR3 is CASSNIDRAGYYGYTF. CDR3 in DNA: TGTGCCAGCAGCAACATAGACAGGGCGGGCTACTATGGCTACACCTTC.

As DNA, the CDR3 is TGCGCCAGCAGCCAAGGGAGCGGAACCTACAATGAGCAGTTCTTC. Translated, it gives CASSQGSGTYNEQFF. The chain recombines TRBV4-1 with TRBJ2-1, with D possibly being TRBD2 (5 bases). The CDR3 runs to 15 residues. The ends were cut back, 1 base at V and 2 bases at J, with 9 bases in the middle. Looked up from germline, CDR1 is MGHRA and CDR2 is YSYEKL.

The V call is TRBV3-1 (or the pseudogene TRBV3-2), the J call TRBJ1-2, with 7 nucleotides matching TRBD1. From germline, CDR1 is LGHDT and CDR2 YNNKEL (reference sequence). V shed 0 bases and J 8 bases; nucleotides not matched to a gene: 6. This CDR3 comprises 14 residues. The chain's CDR3 is CASSQDAGTEGYTF. CDR3 nucleotide sequence: TGTGCCAGCAGCCAAGACGCAGGGACAGAGGGCTACACCTTC.

The chain joins TRBV30 to TRBJ2-6, with TRBD1 as a possible D gene (6 bases). Per germline, CDR1 GTSNPN and CDR2 SVGIG (reference sequence). The CDR3 covers 18 residues. V lost 0 bases and J lost 3, with 18 bases in between. The CDR3 DNA reads TGTGCCTGGAGTGTGGACAGATCCCTGTTGTATGGGGCCAACGTCCTGACTTTC. It yields the protein CAWSVDRSLLYGANVLTF. Complete variable domain (other parts from reference TRBV30 and TRBJ2-6): SQTIHQWPATLVQPVGSPLSLECTVEGTSNPNLYWYRQAAGRGLQLLFYSVGIGQISSEVPQNLSASRPQDRQFILSSKKLLLSDSGFYLCAWSVDRSLLYGANVLTFGAGSRLTVL.

The chain is built from TRBV7-3 and TRBJ2-3; TRBD2 matches at 10 bases. The germline CDR1 and CDR2 sequences are SGHTA and FQGTGA. The trim removed 4 bases at V and 3 bases at J, leaving 4 bases unmatched. This CDR3 contains 15 residues. DNA of the CDR3: TGTGCCAGCAGCTCTAGCGGGGGTGGGACAGATACGCAGTATTTT. This translates into CASSSSGGGTDTQYF.